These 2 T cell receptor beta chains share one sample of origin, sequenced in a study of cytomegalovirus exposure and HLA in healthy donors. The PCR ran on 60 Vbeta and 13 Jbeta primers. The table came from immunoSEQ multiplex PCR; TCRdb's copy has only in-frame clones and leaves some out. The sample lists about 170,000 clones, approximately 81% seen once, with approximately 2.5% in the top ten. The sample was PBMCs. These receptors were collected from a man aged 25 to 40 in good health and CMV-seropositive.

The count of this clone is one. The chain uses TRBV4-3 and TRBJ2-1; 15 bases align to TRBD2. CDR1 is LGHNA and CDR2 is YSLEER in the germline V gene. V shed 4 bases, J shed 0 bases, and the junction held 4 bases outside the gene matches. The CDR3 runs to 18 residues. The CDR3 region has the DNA TGCGCCAGCAGCCGGACTAGCGGGAGGGGAAGCTCCTACAATGAGCAGTTCTTC. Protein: CASSRTSGRGSSYNEQFF.

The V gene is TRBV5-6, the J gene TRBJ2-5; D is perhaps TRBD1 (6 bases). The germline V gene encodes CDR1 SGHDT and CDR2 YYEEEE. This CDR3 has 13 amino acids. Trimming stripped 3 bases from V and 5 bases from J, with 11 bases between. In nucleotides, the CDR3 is TGTGCCAGCAGCTGGGACATTACGGAGACCCAGTACTTC. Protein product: CASSWDITETQYF.